Listed below are T cell receptor beta chains from one sample, sequenced in a study of blood T cell repertoires in COVID-19. This table comes from immunoSEQ multiplex PCR, and its TCRdb copy is limited to in-frame clones, with some not included. The sample lists roughly 130,000 clones, about 80% seen once, with about a sixth in the top ten. Sample: peripheral blood. The receptors stem from a woman aged 45-65 years with acute or convalescent COVID-19. Both conserved end residues are part of each CDR3. The order of the fields is V gene, clone size, J gene, D gene, CDR3 protein, CDR3 DNA. The D gene is left open where the match is weak. Size is stated for part of the rows, as once, few or many counts, or as a class when the clone is expanded.

v_call: TRBV7-3; clone_size: -; j_call: TRBJ2-1; d_call: -; cdr3_aa: CASSLKGSRALSDNEQFF; cdr3_nt: TGTGCCAGCAGCTTAAAGGGCTCCAGGGCTCTGTCGGACAATGAGCAGTTCTTC
v_call: TRBV5-1; clone_size: once; j_call: TRBJ2-7; d_call: TRBD1; cdr3_aa: CASSDGQAHSYEQYF; cdr3_nt: TGCGCCAGCAGCGATGGACAGGCCCACTCCTACGAGCAGTACTTC
v_call: TRBV6-1; clone_size: -; j_call: TRBJ2-3; d_call: TRBD1; cdr3_aa: CASSERRDRGADTQYF; cdr3_nt: TGTGCCAGCAGTGAACGTCGGGACAGGGGGGCAGATACGCAGTATTTT
v_call: TRBV2; clone_size: -; j_call: TRBJ2-3; d_call: -; cdr3_aa: CASRGASGSTDTQYF; cdr3_nt: TGTGCCAGCAGGGGGGCTAGCGGTAGCACAGATACGCAGTATTTT
v_call: TRBV27; clone_size: -; j_call: TRBJ2-3; d_call: -; cdr3_aa: CASSLYPRDTQYF; cdr3_nt: TGTGCCAGCAGTTTATACCCGCGCGATACGCAGTATTTT
v_call: TRBV30; clone_size: -; j_call: TRBJ1-1; d_call: -; cdr3_aa: CAWSTQSDTEAFF; cdr3_nt: TGTGCCTGGAGTACACAGTCGGATACTGAAGCTTTCTTT
v_call: TRBV9; clone_size: -; j_call: TRBJ2-1; d_call: -; cdr3_aa: CASSPSTTRNEQFF; cdr3_nt: TGTGCCAGCAGCCCCTCGACTACCCGCAATGAGCAGTTCTTC
v_call: TRBV5-1; clone_size: -; j_call: TRBJ2-3; d_call: -; cdr3_aa: CASSLSRGGGTDTQYF; cdr3_nt: TGCGCCAGCAGCTTGTCCCGGGGTGGGGGCACAGATACGCAGTATTTT
v_call: TRBV7-9; clone_size: few; j_call: TRBJ1-2; d_call: -; cdr3_aa: CAGPTGGDYGYTF; cdr3_nt: TGTGCCGGACCGACGGGAGGGGACTATGGCTACACCTTC
v_call: TRBV18; clone_size: -; j_call: TRBJ1-5; d_call: TRBD1; cdr3_aa: CASSPGQVGSNQPQHF; cdr3_nt: TGTGCCAGCTCACCCGGACAGGTGGGCAGCAATCAGCCCCAGCATTTT
v_call: TRBV5-1; clone_size: -; j_call: TRBJ1-2; d_call: -; cdr3_aa: CASSLRADYGYTF; cdr3_nt: TGCGCCAGCAGCCTCCGAGCCGACTATGGCTACACCTTC
v_call: TRBV19; clone_size: few; j_call: TRBJ1-5; d_call: TRBD1; cdr3_aa: CASSSGDRSSYSNQPQHF; cdr3_nt: TGTGCCAGTAGCAGTGGGGACAGGAGTTCGTATAGCAATCAGCCCCAGCATTTT
v_call: TRBV5-1; clone_size: few; j_call: TRBJ2-7; d_call: -; cdr3_aa: CASSTQGSYEQYF; cdr3_nt: TGCGCCAGCAGCACACAGGGTTCCTACGAGCAGTACTTC
v_call: TRBV3-1/TRBV3-2; clone_size: few; j_call: TRBJ1-2; d_call: -; cdr3_aa: CASSQDGGARAYGYTF; cdr3_nt: TGTGCCAGCAGCCAAGATGGGGGGGCGCGAGCCTATGGCTACACCTTC
v_call: TRBV2; clone_size: -; j_call: TRBJ2-4; d_call: TRBD1; cdr3_aa: CASKTGDTKNIQYF; cdr3_nt: TGTGCCAGCAAAACAGGGGATACCAAAAACATTCAGTACTTC
v_call: TRBV24-1; clone_size: -; j_call: TRBJ2-1; d_call: TRBD2; cdr3_aa: CATSDNGLASSYNEQFF; cdr3_nt: TGTGCCACCAGTGATAATGGACTAGCCAGCTCCTACAATGAGCAGTTCTTC
v_call: TRBV7-9; clone_size: -; j_call: TRBJ1-3; d_call: TRBD1; cdr3_aa: CASGQSIPGTGGNTIYF; cdr3_nt: TGTGCCAGCGGCCAATCAATTCCCGGGACAGGGGGAAACACCATATATTTT
v_call: TRBV27; clone_size: -; j_call: TRBJ2-3; d_call: TRBD1; cdr3_aa: CASLRQGGMDTQYF; cdr3_nt: TGTGCCAGCCTTAGACAGGGGGGGATGGATACGCAGTATTTT
v_call: TRBV6-4; clone_size: many; j_call: TRBJ1-1; d_call: TRBD1; cdr3_aa: CASSAGQGAEAFF; cdr3_nt: TGTGCCAGCAGTGCGGGACAGGGGGCTGAAGCTTTCTTT
v_call: TRBV3-1/TRBV3-2; clone_size: few; j_call: TRBJ2-7; d_call: -; cdr3_aa: CASSQDRSYEQYF; cdr3_nt: TGTGCCAGCAGCCAAGATCGGTCCTACGAGCAGTACTTC
v_call: TRBV19; clone_size: -; j_call: TRBJ1-4; d_call: TRBD1; cdr3_aa: CASSQWDPTGYREKLFF; cdr3_nt: TGTGCCAGTAGTCAATGGGATCCGACAGGGTATCGTGAAAAACTGTTTTTT
v_call: TRBV4-1; clone_size: -; j_call: TRBJ1-2; d_call: -; cdr3_aa: CASSQDLASSGYGYTF; cdr3_nt: TGCGCCAGCAGCCAAGATCTGGCCAGCTCGGGCTATGGCTACACCTTC
v_call: TRBV7-2; clone_size: once; j_call: TRBJ2-2; d_call: TRBD2; cdr3_aa: CASLRRAGANTGELFF; cdr3_nt: TGTGCCAGTCTGAGGAGAGCGGGGGCGAACACCGGGGAGCTGTTTTTT
v_call: TRBV6-6; clone_size: once; j_call: TRBJ1-3; d_call: -; cdr3_aa: CASSWTGISGNTIYF; cdr3_nt: TGTGCCAGCAGTTGGACGGGAATCTCTGGAAACACCATATATTTT
v_call: TRBV27; clone_size: -; j_call: TRBJ1-1; d_call: -; cdr3_aa: CASSHRGEAFRAFF; cdr3_nt: TGTGCCAGCAGCCACCGGGGGGAGGCTTTTCGAGCTTTCTTT
v_call: TRBV30; clone_size: -; j_call: TRBJ1-2; d_call: -; cdr3_aa: CAWTRAPGANYGYTF; cdr3_nt: TGTGCCTGGACCAGGGCTCCGGGAGCTAACTATGGCTACACCTTC
v_call: TRBV4-2; clone_size: -; j_call: TRBJ2-1; d_call: -; cdr3_aa: CASIPTPGAGNEQFF; cdr3_nt: TGTGCCAGCATCCCAACCCCAGGGGCGGGCAATGAGCAGTTCTTC
v_call: TRBV30; clone_size: -; j_call: TRBJ1-5; d_call: -; cdr3_aa: CAWSGVNSNQPQHF; cdr3_nt: TGTGCCTGGAGTGGAGTTAATAGCAATCAGCCCCAGCATTTT
v_call: TRBV4-1; clone_size: few; j_call: TRBJ2-1; d_call: -; cdr3_aa: CASSQDPQGSSYNEQFF; cdr3_nt: TGCGCCAGCAGCCAAGACCCACAGGGAAGCTCCTACAATGAGCAGTTCTTC
v_call: TRBV6-5; clone_size: -; j_call: TRBJ2-7; d_call: -; cdr3_aa: CASSYIGDTSYEQYF; cdr3_nt: TGTGCCAGCAGTTACATCGGCGACACCTCCTACGAGCAGTACTTC
v_call: TRBV6-1; clone_size: -; j_call: TRBJ2-1; d_call: TRBD1; cdr3_aa: CASSEGGTGYNEQFF; cdr3_nt: TGTGCCAGCAGTGAAGGGGGGACAGGGTACAATGAGCAGTTCTTC
v_call: TRBV9; clone_size: few; j_call: TRBJ1-1; d_call: -; cdr3_aa: CASSAAGDNTEAFF; cdr3_nt: TGTGCCAGCAGCGCGGCAGGGGATAACACTGAAGCTTTCTTT
v_call: TRBV6-5; clone_size: -; j_call: TRBJ1-6; d_call: TRBD1; cdr3_aa: CASSFTQGARSPLHF; cdr3_nt: TGTGCCAGCAGCTTTACCCAGGGGGCTAGGTCACCCCTCCACTTT
v_call: TRBV10-3; clone_size: -; j_call: TRBJ1-2; d_call: TRBD1; cdr3_aa: CAIDQGAGYGYTF; cdr3_nt: TGTGCCATTGACCAGGGGGCCGGCTATGGCTACACCTTC
v_call: TRBV12-3/TRBV12-4; clone_size: -; j_call: TRBJ1-2; d_call: TRBD1; cdr3_aa: CASSLDRVGGYTF; cdr3_nt: TGTGCCAGCAGTTTGGACAGGGTTGGAGGCTACACCTTC
v_call: TRBV6-5; clone_size: -; j_call: TRBJ2-4; d_call: -; cdr3_aa: CASSRTHLAKNIQYF; cdr3_nt: TGTGCCAGCAGCCGAACACACCTAGCCAAAAACATTCAGTACTTC
v_call: TRBV15; clone_size: -; j_call: TRBJ2-7; d_call: TRBD1; cdr3_aa: CATSSPRQGIHEQYF; cdr3_nt: TGTGCCACCAGCAGCCCTAGACAGGGTATCCACGAGCAGTACTTC